This is a list of T cell receptor beta chains from one sample in a study of T cells in Graves' hyperthyroidism and ophthalmopathy. One entry per CDR3 protein results from TCRdb running MiXCR on the multiplex PCR reads. The table shows 350,000 to 400,000 distinct CDR3 sequences, with about 18% occurring only once. Sequencing was done on a sample of blood. The receptor set was obtained from a woman aged 18-29 years with Graves' hyperthyroidism. Both conserved end residues are part of each CDR3. D genes are given only for firm matches. Clone size is given for some rows only: seen once, a few or many times, or a class if the clone is expanded.

J gene: TRBJ2-7
clone size: NA
D gene: NA
V gene: TRBV6-2/TRBV6-3
CDR3 DNA: TGTGCCAGCAGTACCCGACAGGCCCGCTCCTACGAGCAGTACTTC
CDR3 protein: CASSTRQARSYEQYF

J gene: TRBJ2-7
clone size: NA
D gene: TRBD1
V gene: TRBV4-1
CDR3 DNA: TGCGCCAGCAGCCAAGGGACAGGGGTAACCTACGAGCAGTACTTC
CDR3 protein: CASSQGTGVTYEQYF

J gene: TRBJ1-1
clone size: many
D gene: TRBD1
V gene: TRBV6-2/TRBV6-3
CDR3 DNA: TGTGCCAGCAGTTCCTGGGCAGGACAGGGGCGCGCTGTATGGACTGAAGCTTTCTTT
CDR3 protein: CASSSWAGQGRAVWTEAFF

J gene: TRBJ1-2
clone size: many
D gene: NA
V gene: TRBV27
CDR3 DNA: TGTGCCAGCAGTCCATCCGCAGGGATCAATGGCTACACCTTC
CDR3 protein: CASSPSAGINGYTF

J gene: TRBJ1-1
clone size: many
D gene: NA
V gene: TRBV20-1
CDR3 DNA: TGCAGGTCGGGGCCTCGGGACACTGAAGCTTTCTTT
CDR3 protein: CRSGPRDTEAFF

J gene: TRBJ2-5
clone size: many
D gene: TRBD2
V gene: TRBV12-3/TRBV12-4
CDR3 DNA: TGTGCCAGCAGTCTAGCGGGGGGGCCGGGTTTAGAGACCCAGTACTTC
CDR3 protein: CASSLAGGPGLETQYF

J gene: TRBJ1-2
clone size: NA
D gene: NA
V gene: TRBV6-1
CDR3 DNA: TGTGCCAGCATCCCAACGACGGCTAACTATGGCTACACCTTC
CDR3 protein: CASIPTTANYGYTF

J gene: TRBJ1-6
clone size: NA
D gene: NA
V gene: TRBV2
CDR3 DNA: TGTGCCAGCAGTGGCCAGCGTCTGAATTCACCCCTCCACTTT
CDR3 protein: CASSGQRLNSPLHF

J gene: TRBJ2-2
clone size: NA
D gene: NA
V gene: TRBV19
CDR3 DNA: TGTGCCAGTAGTATAGACAGGGGTAACACCGGGGAGCTGTTTTTT
CDR3 protein: CASSIDRGNTGELFF

J gene: TRBJ2-7
clone size: few
D gene: TRBD1
V gene: TRBV18
CDR3 DNA: TGTGCCAGCTCACCTTTAGACAGGGGGAACTCCTACGAGCAGTACTTC
CDR3 protein: CASSPLDRGNSYEQYF

J gene: TRBJ1-5
clone size: NA
D gene: TRBD1
V gene: TRBV30
CDR3 DNA: TGTGCCTGGAGCGAAGGACAGGCCAGCAATCAGCCCCAGCATTTT
CDR3 protein: CAWSEGQASNQPQHF

J gene: TRBJ2-7
clone size: many
D gene: TRBD2
V gene: TRBV10-2
CDR3 DNA: TGCGCCAGCAGTCCGGGACTAGCGGGGAGTGCCTACGAGCAGTACTTC
CDR3 protein: CASSPGLAGSAYEQYF

J gene: TRBJ2-7
clone size: many
D gene: NA
V gene: TRBV28
CDR3 DNA: TGTGCCAGCAGTCCCTCTGGGTCTCGAGGGGAGCAGTACTTC
CDR3 protein: CASSPSGSRGEQYF

J gene: TRBJ1-6
clone size: many
D gene: NA
V gene: TRBV2
CDR3 DNA: TGTGCCAGCAGTGAAGTCCTTGGGGAGAGCTCCTATAATTCACCCCTCCACTTT
CDR3 protein: CASSEVLGESSYNSPLHF

J gene: TRBJ1-1
clone size: NA
D gene: NA
V gene: TRBV3-1
CDR3 DNA: TGTGCCAGCAGGGGGGACGGCATGAACACTGAAGCTTTCTTT
CDR3 protein: CASRGDGMNTEAFF

J gene: TRBJ1-1
clone size: many
D gene: TRBD1
V gene: TRBV5-1
CDR3 DNA: TGCGCCAGCAGCTTGGGGACAGGGGGCCACACTGAAGCTTTCTTT
CDR3 protein: CASSLGTGGHTEAFF

J gene: TRBJ2-7
clone size: NA
D gene: NA
V gene: TRBV15
CDR3 DNA: TGTGCCACCAGCACCCGGGGCGAGCAGTACTTC
CDR3 protein: CATSTRGEQYF

J gene: TRBJ1-1
clone size: many
D gene: NA
V gene: TRBV12-3/TRBV12-4
CDR3 DNA: TGTGCCAGCAGTGCCGGGGCGTTGGACACTGAAGCTTTCTTT
CDR3 protein: CASSAGALDTEAFF

J gene: TRBJ2-2
clone size: many
D gene: NA
V gene: TRBV6-5
CDR3 DNA: TGTGCCAGCAGTTACGCGGTGGGCACCGGGGAGCTGTTTTTT
CDR3 protein: CASSYAVGTGELFF

J gene: TRBJ1-1
clone size: few
D gene: NA
V gene: TRBV6-2/TRBV6-3
CDR3 DNA: TGTGCCAGCAGTTATATTGGGGCTGAAGCTTTCTTT
CDR3 protein: CASSYIGAEAFF

J gene: TRBJ2-7
clone size: NA
D gene: NA
V gene: TRBV19
CDR3 DNA: TGTGCCAGTAGTATAACGAAGGGGAGCTCCTACGAGCAGTACTTC
CDR3 protein: CASSITKGSSYEQYF

J gene: TRBJ2-7
clone size: many
D gene: NA
V gene: TRBV11-2
CDR3 DNA: TGTGCCAGCAGCTTAAGGTTCGGTGGGGGGGCCTCCTACGAGCAGTACTTC
CDR3 protein: CASSLRFGGGASYEQYF

J gene: TRBJ2-2
clone size: NA
D gene: NA
V gene: TRBV28
CDR3 DNA: TGTGCCAGCAGTTTTTGGACAGCGAACACCGGGGAGCTGTTTTTT
CDR3 protein: CASSFWTANTGELFF

J gene: TRBJ2-7
clone size: many
D gene: NA
V gene: TRBV7-2
CDR3 DNA: TGTGCCAGCAGTCATTGGGAGGGGGGGTCCTACGAGCAGTACTTC
CDR3 protein: CASSHWEGGSYEQYF

J gene: TRBJ1-5
clone size: many
D gene: NA
V gene: TRBV12-3/TRBV12-4
CDR3 DNA: TGTGCCAGCAGTTCAATCAATCAGCCCCAGCATTTT
CDR3 protein: CASSSINQPQHF

J gene: TRBJ1-1
clone size: NA
D gene: NA
V gene: TRBV11-2
CDR3 DNA: TGTGCCAGCAGCTCCAGTTCCCGCACTGAAGCTTTCTTT
CDR3 protein: CASSSSSRTEAFF

J gene: TRBJ2-7
clone size: many
D gene: NA
V gene: TRBV12-3/TRBV12-4
CDR3 DNA: TGTGCCAGCAGTTTGGCGGCAGGGGTCCACGAGCAGTACTTC
CDR3 protein: CASSLAAGVHEQYF

J gene: TRBJ1-2
clone size: NA
D gene: TRBD1
V gene: TRBV6-5
CDR3 DNA: TGTGCCAGCAGTTACTCGCGGGACAGGGACTATGGCTACACCTTC
CDR3 protein: CASSYSRDRDYGYTF

J gene: TRBJ1-3
clone size: many
D gene: TRBD1
V gene: TRBV13
CDR3 DNA: TGTGCCAGCAGCTCCACCTACAGGGGGCAAGGAAACACCATATATTTT
CDR3 protein: CASSSTYRGQGNTIYF

J gene: TRBJ1-1
clone size: many
D gene: NA
V gene: TRBV6-5
CDR3 DNA: TGTGCCAGCAGTTACAGGAGCTCAAACACTGAAGCTTTCTTT
CDR3 protein: CASSYRSSNTEAFF

J gene: TRBJ1-2
clone size: few
D gene: TRBD1
V gene: TRBV5-1
CDR3 DNA: TGCGCCAGCAGCCACGGGACAGGGGTTGGAGGCTACACCTTC
CDR3 protein: CASSHGTGVGGYTF

J gene: TRBJ1-1
clone size: NA
D gene: TRBD1
V gene: TRBV15
CDR3 DNA: TGTGCCACCAGCAGAGACCCCAGGGGGTTAGGGAACACTGAAGCTTTCTTT
CDR3 protein: CATSRDPRGLGNTEAFF

J gene: TRBJ2-7
clone size: many
D gene: NA
V gene: TRBV2
CDR3 DNA: TGTGCCAGCAGTGATGGCCTCGGCTACGAGCAGTACTTC
CDR3 protein: CASSDGLGYEQYF

J gene: TRBJ1-1
clone size: many
D gene: TRBD1
V gene: TRBV6-5
CDR3 DNA: TGTGCCAGCAGTAGGCAGGGGGAGGATGGTGAAGCTTTCTTT
CDR3 protein: CASSRQGEDGEAFF

J gene: TRBJ1-5
clone size: many
D gene: TRBD1
V gene: TRBV12-3/TRBV12-4
CDR3 DNA: TGTGCCAGCAGTTTAGGACAGGGGGTTCAGCCCCAGCATTTT
CDR3 protein: CASSLGQGVQPQHF

J gene: TRBJ1-2
clone size: NA
D gene: NA
V gene: TRBV2
CDR3 DNA: TGCGCCAGCAGTGAGCCAGGGCGCTGTGGCTACACCTTC
CDR3 protein: CASSEPGRCGYTF

J gene: TRBJ1-1
clone size: many
D gene: NA
V gene: TRBV5-1
CDR3 DNA: TGCGCCAGCAGCTTGGTCGGTCGGCTCGAAGCTTTCTTT
CDR3 protein: CASSLVGRLEAFF

J gene: TRBJ2-7
clone size: many
D gene: NA
V gene: TRBV12-3/TRBV12-4
CDR3 DNA: TGTGCCAGCTCCTTGGGGGTTGGTGAGCAGTACTTC
CDR3 protein: CASSLGVGEQYF

J gene: TRBJ2-7
clone size: many
D gene: NA
V gene: TRBV13
CDR3 DNA: TGTGCCAGCAGCTCCCGACAGTTTTCGCAGTACTTC
CDR3 protein: CASSSRQFSQYF

J gene: TRBJ1-1
clone size: many
D gene: NA
V gene: TRBV11-3
CDR3 DNA: TGTGCCAGCAGCTTGACAGCCATGAACACTGAAGCTTTCTTT
CDR3 protein: CASSLTAMNTEAFF

J gene: TRBJ2-2
clone size: NA
D gene: NA
V gene: TRBV3-1
CDR3 DNA: TGTGCCAGCAGCCAACCTAGTGGCACCGGGGAGCTGTTTTTT
CDR3 protein: CASSQPSGTGELFF

J gene: TRBJ1-2
clone size: NA
D gene: TRBD1
V gene: TRBV18
CDR3 DNA: TGTGCCAGCTCGTCCGGGACAGATATCTATGGCTACACCTTC
CDR3 protein: CASSSGTDIYGYTF

J gene: TRBJ1-2
clone size: many
D gene: NA
V gene: TRBV6-5
CDR3 DNA: TGTGCCAGCAGTCCCGTTGGGTATGGCTACACCTTC
CDR3 protein: CASSPVGYGYTF

J gene: TRBJ1-5
clone size: many
D gene: NA
V gene: TRBV12-3/TRBV12-4
CDR3 DNA: TGTGCCAGCAGTTCAGGGGCCATACTGTATAGCAATCAGCCCCAGCATTTT
CDR3 protein: CASSSGAILYSNQPQHF

J gene: TRBJ1-2
clone size: NA
D gene: NA
V gene: TRBV6-1
CDR3 DNA: TGTGCCAGCAGTGAATGGGATGGCTACACCTTC
CDR3 protein: CASSEWDGYTF